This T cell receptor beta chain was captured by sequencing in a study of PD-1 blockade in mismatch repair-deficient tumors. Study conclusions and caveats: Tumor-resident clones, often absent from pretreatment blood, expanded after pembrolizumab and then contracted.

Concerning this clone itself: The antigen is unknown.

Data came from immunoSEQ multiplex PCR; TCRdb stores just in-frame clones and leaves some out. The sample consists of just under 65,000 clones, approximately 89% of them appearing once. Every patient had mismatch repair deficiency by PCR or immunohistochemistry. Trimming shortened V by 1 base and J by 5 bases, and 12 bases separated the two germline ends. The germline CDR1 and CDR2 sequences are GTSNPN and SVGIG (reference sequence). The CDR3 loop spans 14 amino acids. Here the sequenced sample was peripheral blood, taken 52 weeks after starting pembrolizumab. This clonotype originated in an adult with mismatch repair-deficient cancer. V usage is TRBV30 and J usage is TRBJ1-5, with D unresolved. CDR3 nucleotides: TGTGCCTGGAGTGGGAGCCACTTCGATCAGCCCCAGCATTTT. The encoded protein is CAWSGSHFDQPQHF.